Each of the 6 T cell receptor beta chains below was sequenced from the same sample in a study of blood T cell repertoires in COVID-19. Libraries were prepared by immunoSEQ multiplex PCR; TCRdb keeps only in-frame clonotypes and omits some of them. The sample lists fewer than 130,000 clones, less than 85% occurring once. Sequencing input: peripheral blood. Receptor source: a woman of 80 years or more with acute or convalescent COVID-19.

The V call is TRBV7-3, the J call TRBJ1-1; D possibly corresponds to TRBD1 (5 bases). The germline gives CDR1 SGHTA, CDR2 FQGTGA. Trimming took off 2 bases at V and 6 bases at J, with 13 bases between the two ends. CDR3 length equals 14 residues. CDR3 protein: CASSLSAREAEAFF. CDR3 bases: TGTGCCAGCAGCTTATCAGCCAGGGAGGCTGAAGCTTTCTTT.

For this clone: A much larger clone differs from this one at a single base, so this may be a read error. The chain couples TRBV7-9 to TRBJ1-1; perhaps TRBD1 as D (5 bases). The CDR3 sequence is 13 residues long. Trimming removed 2 bases at V and 1 base at J, with 5 bases between. Germline V gives CDR1 SEHNR, CDR2 FQNEAQ (reference sequence). The CDR3 bases are TGTGCCAGCAGCTTAACAGGGAACACTGAAGCTTTCTTT. Its translation is CASSLTGNTEAFF.

This rearrangement joins TRBV19 to TRBJ1-5, with TRBD1 as a possible D gene (5 bases). The V end lost 6 bases, the J end lost 5 bases, and 17 bases lay between the germline ends. This CDR3 spans 15 amino acids. Germline V gene data show CDR1 as LNHDA and CDR2 as SQIVND (reference sequence). The CDR3: CASSPKGREDQPQHF. Written as DNA, the CDR3 is TGTGCCAGTAGCCCGAAGGGCAGGGAGGATCAGCCCCAGCATTTT.

The CDR3 loop is CASSLRGTGVYEQYF. The CDR3 bases are TGTGCCAGCAGCCTTAGGGGGACAGGGGTGTACGAGCAGTACTTC. This chain connects TRBV13 to TRBJ2-7; 10 nucleotides line up with TRBD1. CDR1 is PRHDT and CDR2 is FYEKMQ in the germline V gene (reference sequence). The CDR3 is 15 residues long. V lost 5 bases and J lost 4; bases outside the gene matches: 8. Filled out from reference TRBV13 and TRBJ2-7, the complete variable domain reads AAGVIQSPRHLIKEKRETATLKCYPIPRHDTVYWYQQGPGQDPQFLISFYEKMQSDKGSIPDRFSAQQFSDYHSELNMSSLELGDSALYFCASSLRGTGVYEQYFGPGTRLTVT.

The chain joins TRBV19 to TRBJ1-3; the D gene is possibly TRBD1 (6 bases). Germline-derived CDR1 and CDR2 are LNHDA and SQIVND (reference sequence). V was trimmed by 7 bases and J by 0 bases, leaving 28 bases between them. The CDR3 consists of 20 residues. The CDR3 here is CASTTFGLRTASSSGNTIYF. The CDR3 region has the DNA TGTGCCAGTACCACCTTTGGGCTGAGGACAGCCTCAAGCTCTGGAAACACCATATATTTT.

The chain joins TRBV6-2 or TRBV6-3 to TRBJ1-2; 9 bases line up with TRBD1. In germline, CDR1 is MNHEY, CDR2 SVGEGT. The CDR3 sequence is 18 residues long. V shed 0 bases, J shed 9 bases, and the junction held 17 bases outside the gene matches. The CDR3 loop is CASSYSGDRETLPMSYTF. CDR3 coding DNA: TGTGCCAGCAGTTACTCAGGGGACAGGGAAACCCTCCCTATGAGCTACACCTTC.